This T cell receptor beta chain was retrieved from a study of T-cell memory formation after mild COVID-19. Libraries for TCRalpha and TCRbeta carried sample barcodes and unique molecular identifiers via 5'RACE. Using its own MiXCR run on the 5' RACE reads, TCRdb lists one record per CDR3 protein. The sample holds around 420,000 distinct CDR3 sequences, 20% to 30% seen once. This CDR3 contains 19 residues. The germline gives CDR1 SNHLY, CDR2 FYNNEI. V lost 6 bases and J lost 2; bases outside the gene matches: 7. Study conclusions and caveats: Those CD4+ clones that contracted were mainly in CM and EM (CD8+ ones in EMRA).

The sample holds a few counts of this clonotype. Antigen: not known. The sample taken for sequencing was PBMCs or a T cell subset sorted from them (not recorded which). J is TRBJ2-6 and V is TRBV2, with 16 bases that match TRBD2. The TCR originated in an adult woman who had mild COVID-19 (a few samples of this study predate the infection). Cell type and time point are not known. The CDR3 is CASRPGTSGRAPGANVLTF. For the CDR3, the DNA is TGTGCCAGCAGACCCGGGACTAGCGGGAGGGCCCCTGGGGCCAACGTCCTGACTTTC. The full variable domain, in which reference TRBV2 and TRBJ2-6 provide the parts outside the CDR3, is EPEVTQTPSHQVTQMGQEVILRCVPISNHLYFYWYRQILGQKVEFLVSFYNNEISEKSEIFDDQFSVERPDGSNFTLKIRSTKLEDSAMYFCASRPGTSGRAPGANVLTFGAGSRLTVL.